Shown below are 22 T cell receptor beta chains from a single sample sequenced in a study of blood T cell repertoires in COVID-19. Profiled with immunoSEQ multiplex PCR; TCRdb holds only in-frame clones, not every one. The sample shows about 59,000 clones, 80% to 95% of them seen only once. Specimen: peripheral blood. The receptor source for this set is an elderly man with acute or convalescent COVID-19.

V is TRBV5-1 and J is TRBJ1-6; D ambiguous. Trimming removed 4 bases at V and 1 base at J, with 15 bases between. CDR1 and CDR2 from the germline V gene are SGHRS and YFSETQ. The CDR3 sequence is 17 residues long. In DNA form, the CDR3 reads TGCGCCAGCAGCCCCGAGCCCAGGAAGTCCTATAATTCACCCCTCCACTTT. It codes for CASSPEPRKSYNSPLHF.

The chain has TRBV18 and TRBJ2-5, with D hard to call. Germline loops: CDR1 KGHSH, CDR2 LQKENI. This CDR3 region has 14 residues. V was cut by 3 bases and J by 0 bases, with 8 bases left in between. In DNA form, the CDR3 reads TGTGCCAGCTCACCCCGGCAGGACCAAGAGACCCAGTACTTC. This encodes CASSPRQDQETQYF.

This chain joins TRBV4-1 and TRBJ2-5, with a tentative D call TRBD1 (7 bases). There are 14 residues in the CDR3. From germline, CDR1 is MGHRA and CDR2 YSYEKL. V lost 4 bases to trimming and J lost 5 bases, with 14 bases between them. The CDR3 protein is CASSRGGGGETQYF. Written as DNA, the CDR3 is TGCGCCAGCAGCCGAGGGGGCGGAGGGGAGACCCAGTACTTC.

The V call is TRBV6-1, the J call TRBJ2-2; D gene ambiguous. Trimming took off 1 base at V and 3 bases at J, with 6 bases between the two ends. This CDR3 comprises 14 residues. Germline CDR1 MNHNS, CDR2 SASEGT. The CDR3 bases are TGTGCCAGCAGTGAAGTTCAGGACACCGGGGAGCTGTTTTTT. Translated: CASSEVQDTGELFF.

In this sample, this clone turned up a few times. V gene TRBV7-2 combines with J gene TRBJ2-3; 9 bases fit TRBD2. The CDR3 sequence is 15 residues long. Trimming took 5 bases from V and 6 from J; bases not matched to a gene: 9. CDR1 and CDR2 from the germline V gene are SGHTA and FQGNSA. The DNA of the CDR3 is TGTGCCAGCAGCCCCTATACGGCGGGGGGGGATACGCAGTATTTT. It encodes CASSPYTAGGDTQYF.

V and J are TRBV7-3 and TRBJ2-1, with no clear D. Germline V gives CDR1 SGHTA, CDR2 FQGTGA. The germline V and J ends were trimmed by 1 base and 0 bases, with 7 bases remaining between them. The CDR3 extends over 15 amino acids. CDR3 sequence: CASSLMLSSYNEQFF. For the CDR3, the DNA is TGTGCCAGCAGCTTAATGCTTAGCTCCTACAATGAGCAGTTCTTC.

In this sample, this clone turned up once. Here the CDR3 reads CASIAGQAYNEQFF. The CDR3 DNA follows: TGTGCCAGTATTGCGGGACAGGCCTACAATGAGCAGTTCTTC. The V gene is TRBV2, the J gene TRBJ2-1; 8 bases are shared with TRBD1. The CDR3 is 14 residues long. V dropped 9 bases and J dropped 2; count of bases not matched to a gene: 6. Germline V CDR1 and CDR2: SNHLY, FYNNEI.

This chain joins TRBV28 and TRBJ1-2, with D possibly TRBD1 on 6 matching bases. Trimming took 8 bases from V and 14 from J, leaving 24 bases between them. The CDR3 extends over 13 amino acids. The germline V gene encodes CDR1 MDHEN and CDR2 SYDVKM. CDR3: CASVTPGVPVYTF. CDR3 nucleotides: TGTGCCAGCGTCACCCCAGGGGTCCCTGTTTATACCTTC.

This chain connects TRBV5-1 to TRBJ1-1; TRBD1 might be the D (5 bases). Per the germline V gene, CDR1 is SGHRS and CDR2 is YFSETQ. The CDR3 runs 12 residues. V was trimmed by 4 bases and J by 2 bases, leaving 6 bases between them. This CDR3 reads CASSRGNTEAFF. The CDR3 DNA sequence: TGCGCCAGCAGCAGGGGTAACACTGAAGCTTTCTTT.

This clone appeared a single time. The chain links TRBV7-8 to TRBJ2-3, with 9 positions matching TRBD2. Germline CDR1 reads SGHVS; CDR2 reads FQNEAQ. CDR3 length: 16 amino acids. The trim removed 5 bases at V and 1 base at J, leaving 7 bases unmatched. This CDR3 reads CASSPRSGGRTDTQYF. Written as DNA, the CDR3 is TGTGCCAGCAGCCCCCGAAGCGGGGGGCGCACAGATACGCAGTATTTT.

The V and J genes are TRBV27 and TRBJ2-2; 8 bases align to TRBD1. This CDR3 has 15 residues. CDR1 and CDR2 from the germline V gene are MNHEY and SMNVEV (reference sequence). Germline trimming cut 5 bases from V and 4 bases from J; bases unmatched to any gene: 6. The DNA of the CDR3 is TGTGCCAGCAGTCTAATAACAGGGGGCACCGGGGAGCTGTTTTTT. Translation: CASSLITGGTGELFF.

The CDR3 region has the DNA TGTGCCTGCAGGACTAGCGGGGGTGGAGAGACCCAGTACTTC. Encoded protein: CACRTSGGGETQYF. The genes are TRBV30 and TRBJ2-5; TRBD2 matches at 13 bases. Trimming took 6 bases from V and 4 from J; bases not matched to a gene: 5. Germline-derived CDR1 and CDR2 are GTSNPN and SVGIG (reference sequence). This CDR3 has 14 amino acids.

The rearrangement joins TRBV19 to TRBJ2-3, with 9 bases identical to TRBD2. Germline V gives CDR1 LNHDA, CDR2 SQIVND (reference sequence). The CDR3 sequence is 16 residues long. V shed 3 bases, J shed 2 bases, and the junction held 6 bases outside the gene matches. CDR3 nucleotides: TGTGCCAGTAGTATCCCCAGCGGGGGGACCACAGATACGCAGTATTTT. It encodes CASSIPSGGTTDTQYF.

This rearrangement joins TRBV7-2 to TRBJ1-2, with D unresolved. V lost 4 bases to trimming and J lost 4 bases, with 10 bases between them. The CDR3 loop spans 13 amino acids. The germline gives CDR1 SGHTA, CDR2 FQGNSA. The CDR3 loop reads CASSSGAGYGYTF. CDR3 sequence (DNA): TGTGCCAGCAGCTCGGGTGCGGGCTATGGCTACACCTTC.

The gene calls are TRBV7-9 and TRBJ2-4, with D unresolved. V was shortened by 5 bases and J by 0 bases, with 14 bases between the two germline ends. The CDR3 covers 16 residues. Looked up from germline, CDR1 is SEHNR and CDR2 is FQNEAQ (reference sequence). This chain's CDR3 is CASSPLVQLAKNIQYF. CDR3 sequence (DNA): TGTGCCAGCAGCCCCTTAGTGCAACTAGCCAAAAACATTCAGTACTTC.

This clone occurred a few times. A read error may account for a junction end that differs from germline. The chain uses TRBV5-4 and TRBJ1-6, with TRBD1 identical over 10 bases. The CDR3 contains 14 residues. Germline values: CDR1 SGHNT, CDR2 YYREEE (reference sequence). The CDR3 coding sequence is TGTGCCAGCAGCTGGGGACAGGGGAATTCGCCCCTCCACTTT. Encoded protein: CASSWGQGNSPLHF.

The CDR3 spells CASSLGTANYGYTF. The CDR3 DNA follows: TGTGCCAGCAGTTTAGGGACAGCTAACTATGGCTACACCTTC. The V gene is TRBV28, the J gene TRBJ1-2; TRBD1 agrees at 7 bases. Trimming took 2 bases from V and 0 from J; bases not matched to a gene: 0. The CDR3 contains 14 residues. Germline CDR1 is MDHEN and CDR2 is SYDVKM.

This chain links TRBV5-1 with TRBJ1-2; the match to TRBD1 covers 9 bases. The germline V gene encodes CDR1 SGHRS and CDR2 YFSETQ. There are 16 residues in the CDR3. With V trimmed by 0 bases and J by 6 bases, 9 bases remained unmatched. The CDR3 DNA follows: TGCGCCAGCAGCTTGGTCGGCGGACAGGGGTCTAATGGCTACACCTTC. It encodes CASSLVGGQGSNGYTF. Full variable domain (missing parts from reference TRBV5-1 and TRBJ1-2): KAGVTQTPRYLIKTRGQQVTLSCSPISGHRSVSWYQQTPGQGLQFLFEYFSETQRNKGNFPGRFSGRQFSNSRSEMNVSTLELGDSALYLCASSLVGGQGSNGYTFGSGTRLTVV.

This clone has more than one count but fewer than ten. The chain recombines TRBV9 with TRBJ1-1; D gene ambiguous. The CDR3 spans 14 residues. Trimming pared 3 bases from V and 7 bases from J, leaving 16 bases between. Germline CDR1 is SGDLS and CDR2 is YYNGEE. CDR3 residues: CASSEAARGDEAFF. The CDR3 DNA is TGTGCCAGCAGCGAAGCGGCCCGCGGTGATGAAGCTTTCTTT.

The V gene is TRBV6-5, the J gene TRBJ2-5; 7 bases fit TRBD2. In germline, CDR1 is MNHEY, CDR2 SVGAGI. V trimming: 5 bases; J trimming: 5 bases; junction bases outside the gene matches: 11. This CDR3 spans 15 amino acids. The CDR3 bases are TGTGCCAGCAGTCCCACTCAAGGACTAGGGGAGACCCAGTACTTC. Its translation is CASSPTQGLGETQYF.

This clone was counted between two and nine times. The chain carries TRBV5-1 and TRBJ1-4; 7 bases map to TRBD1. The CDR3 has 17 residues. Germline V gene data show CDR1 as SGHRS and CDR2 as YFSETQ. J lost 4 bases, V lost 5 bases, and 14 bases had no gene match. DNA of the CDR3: TGCGCCAGCAGGGGCAGGGGGACCATTGGAGGTAATGAAAAACTGTTTTTT. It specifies CASRGRGTIGGNEKLFF.

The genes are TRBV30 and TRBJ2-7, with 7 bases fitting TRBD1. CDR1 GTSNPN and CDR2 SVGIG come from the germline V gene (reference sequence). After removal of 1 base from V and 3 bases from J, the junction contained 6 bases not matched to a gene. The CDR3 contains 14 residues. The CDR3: CAWSGDSLGYEQYF. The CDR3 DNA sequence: TGTGCCTGGAGTGGGGACAGTCTCGGCTACGAGCAGTACTTC.